What follows are 22 T cell receptor beta chains derived from one specimen sequenced in a study of shared clonotypes between healthy human individuals (dated by TCRdb to between 2020 and 2021). To prepare the library, the immunoSEQ multiplex PCR assay was applied. TCRdb obtained this table from immuneACCESS and retained in-frame rearrangements with V and J assigned. These tables miss some clones; where compared with another copy, unresolved V genes account for less than half of the shortfall, and the remainder is unexplained. The sample table lists about 470,000 clones, more than 75% of them with a count of one. The ten largest clonotypes hold roughly 13% of the sample. The specimen was PBMCs. These receptors originate from a woman between 40 and 55 years old in good health. Some clones in this sample may be carry-over from other donors' samples.

V usage is TRBV28 and J usage is TRBJ1-2; no reliable D call. The CDR3 extends over 12 amino acids. Trimming left V 6 bases short and J 2 bases short, with 7 bases between. The germline V gene encodes CDR1 MDHEN and CDR2 SYDVKM. The CDR3 DNA is TGTGCCAGCAGGCGGGAGAACTATGGCTACACCTTC. Its protein product is CASRRENYGYTF.

As to this clone: Distinct nucleotide sequences in the sample also encode this CDR3. The V call is TRBV6-1, the J call TRBJ1-1, with no clear D. CDR3 length: 13 amino acids. Per germline, CDR1 MNHNS and CDR2 SASEGT. V was clipped by 1 base and J by 1 base, with 4 bases between them. Written as DNA, the CDR3 is TGTGCCAGCAGTGAAGGTGGGAACACTGAAGCTTTCTTT. Translated: CASSEGGNTEAFF.

This clone appeared once. V usage is TRBV10-3 and J usage is TRBJ1-5; 9 bases line up with TRBD1. The CDR3 spans 13 residues. V lost 9 bases and J lost 7; bases outside the gene matches: 7. Germline values: CDR1 ENHRY, CDR2 SYGVKD. The CDR3 spells CAMNRGLGQPQHF. The CDR3 bases are TGTGCCATGAACAGGGGGCTGGGCCAGCCCCAGCATTTT.

The chain links TRBV27 to TRBJ2-7; TRBD2 is a possible D gene (6 bases). V dropped 6 bases and J dropped 4 bases, with 16 bases sitting between them. Germline loops: CDR1 MNHEY, CDR2 SMNVEV (reference sequence). The CDR3 extends over 14 amino acids. This CDR3 reads CASRSTGDLYEQYF. CDR3 in DNA: TGTGCCAGCAGGTCGACGGGAGACCTTTACGAGCAGTACTTC.

This clone was seen more than once but under ten times. This same CDR3 is encoded by further DNA sequences in the sample. This chain uses TRBV18 with TRBJ2-1; 8 nucleotides agree with TRBD2. V lost 2 bases and J lost 7; bases outside the gene matches: 1. This CDR3 is 13 amino acids long. Germline V gene sequence: CDR1 KGHSH, CDR2 LQKENI. CDR3 in DNA: TGTGCCAGCTCACCAGGGACTAGTAATGAGCAGTTCTTC. Amino acids: CASSPGTSNEQFF.

This chain joins TRBV7-2 and TRBJ1-2; D gene uncertain. The CDR3 is 13 residues long. Per the germline V gene, CDR1 is SGHTA and CDR2 is FQGNSA. The germline V and J ends were trimmed by 1 base and 4 bases, with 7 bases remaining between them. Here the CDR3 reads CASSLVLGYGYTF. Written as DNA, the CDR3 is TGTGCCAGCAGCTTAGTTCTGGGCTATGGCTACACCTTC.

This rearrangement joins TRBV5-1 to TRBJ2-1; TRBD2 matches at 7 bases. Losses at the gene ends were 0 bases for V and 5 bases for J; bases not matched to a gene: 8. Germline loops: CDR1 SGHRS, CDR2 YFSETQ. The CDR3 has 16 amino acids. CDR3 nucleotides: TGCGCCAGCAGCTTGGGATATAGCGGGCTTGACAATGAGCAGTTCTTC. Translation gives CASSLGYSGLDNEQFF.

The rearrangement joins TRBV7-6 to TRBJ2-2; possibly TRBD2 for D (7 bases). CDR1 and CDR2 from the germline V gene are SGHVS and FNYEAQ. The length of the CDR3 is 18 residues. Trimming removed 5 bases at V and 1 base at J, with 20 bases between. This chain's CDR3 is CASSPFRGGGGNTGELFF. In DNA form, the CDR3 reads TGTGCCAGCAGCCCCTTTCGCGGGGGAGGGGGGAACACCGGGGAGCTGTTTTTT.

This clone was counted between two and nine times. Other nucleotide sequences in the sample specify the same CDR3. The rearrangement uses TRBV30 and TRBJ2-1; D call uncertain. The ends were cut back, 1 base at V and 4 bases at J, with 8 bases in the middle. CDR1 and CDR2 (germline): GTSNPN, SVGIG (reference sequence). This CDR3 spans 13 amino acids. For the CDR3, the DNA is TGTGCCTGGAGTGCCGGACCGTACAATGAGCAGTTCTTC. Its translation is CAWSAGPYNEQFF.

This clone was seen once. The chain recombines TRBV27 with TRBJ2-7; TRBD1 aligns across 8 bases. The CDR3 spans 15 residues. Germline V CDR1 and CDR2: MNHEY, SMNVEV (reference sequence). The junction had 8 bases not matched to a gene; V was cut back by 7 bases and J by 0 bases. CDR3: CASKRTGTSSYEQYF. CDR3 nucleotides: TGTGCCAGCAAACGGACAGGGACTTCCTCCTACGAGCAGTACTTC.

V gene TRBV21-1 combines with J gene TRBJ1-5; the D call of TRBD1 is as the table states it, not checked on the DNA. TRBV21-1 is assigned pseudogene status. The CDR3 totals 16 residues. The CDR3 is CASSKGRGARNQPQHF. CDR3 DNA sequence: TGTGCCAGCAGCAAAGGCAGGGGGGCTCGGAATCAGCCCCAGCATTTT.

About this clone itself: Other DNA sequences in the same sample also yield this CDR3. V and J are TRBV18 and TRBJ2-1; 10 bases are a match to TRBD2. The CDR3 totals 15 residues. Germline assignment: CDR1 KGHSH and CDR2 LQKENI. V lost 3 bases and J lost 5; bases outside the gene matches: 4. CDR3 residues: CASSPLAGAHNEQFF. CDR3 DNA sequence: TGTGCCAGCTCACCTCTAGCGGGAGCTCACAATGAGCAGTTCTTC.

The chain couples TRBV18 to TRBJ1-3; D is undetermined. V was shortened by 2 bases and J by 0 bases, with 11 bases between the two germline ends. This CDR3 is 16 amino acids long. Germline CDR1 reads KGHSH; CDR2 reads LQKENI. The CDR3 spells CASSPRQASSGNTIYF. For the CDR3, the DNA is TGTGCCAGCTCACCAAGGCAGGCAAGCTCTGGAAACACCATATATTTT.

The sample holds one count of this clone. This sequence joins TRBV11-2 and TRBJ2-7; 9 positions agree with TRBD1. The length of the CDR3 is 15 residues. The ends lost 5 bases at V and 3 bases at J; junction bases unmatched: 8. CDR1 is SGHAT and CDR2 is FQNNGV in the germline V gene. The CDR3 coding sequence is TGTGCCAGCAGCCTCCGGGACAGGGTTTTCTACGAGCAGTACTTC. Translated: CASSLRDRVFYEQYF.

The chain is built from TRBV7-6 and TRBJ2-3; 13 positions agree with TRBD2. V was pared by 0 bases and J by 3 bases, with 6 bases of the junction left unmatched. In germline, CDR1 is SGHVS, CDR2 FNYEAQ. CDR3 length: 18 amino acids. CDR3 amino acids: CASSLAKGLAGRTDTQYF. The CDR3 nucleotides are TGTGCCAGCAGCTTAGCGAAGGGACTAGCGGGGAGGACAGATACGCAGTATTTT.

The chain carries TRBV27 and TRBJ2-7; D ambiguous. There are 12 residues in the CDR3. The V end was cut by 6 bases, the J end by 5 bases, with 11 bases between. The V gene's germline CDR1 is MNHEY and CDR2 SMNVEV (reference sequence). The CDR3 DNA reads as TGTGCCAGCAGCCGTTTCGGTAACGAGCAGTACTTC. Its protein is CASSRFGNEQYF.

Points on this clone: This same CDR3 is encoded by further DNA sequences in the sample. This chain uses TRBV19 with TRBJ1-1; D gene uncertain. V was pared by 3 bases and J by 5 bases, with 7 bases between. There are 12 residues in the CDR3. Germline values: CDR1 LNHDA, CDR2 SQIVND (reference sequence). This CDR3 is CASSILGTEAFF. In DNA, the CDR3 is TGTGCCAGTAGTATTCTGGGAACTGAAGCTTTCTTT.

The V and J genes are TRBV5-1 and TRBJ2-5; no definite D call. From germline, CDR1 is SGHRS and CDR2 YFSETQ. The V end lost 1 base, the J end lost 3 bases, and 16 bases lay between the germline ends. This CDR3 is 16 amino acids long. The CDR3 DNA is TGCGCCAGCAGCTTGCTGACTGGCTCCACCAAAGAGACCCAGTACTTC. This codes for CASSLLTGSTKETQYF.

This clone was observed a single time. V is TRBV5-6 and J is TRBJ1-5, with D possibly TRBD1 on 6 matching bases. The CDR3 has 14 amino acids. The germline V gene has CDR1 SGHDT and CDR2 YYEEEE. The ends were cut back, 2 bases at V and 3 bases at J, with 9 bases in the middle. The chain's CDR3 is CASSLQGYNQPQHF. CDR3 sequence (DNA): TGTGCCAGCAGCTTACAGGGCTACAATCAGCCCCAGCATTTT.

The J gene is TRBJ1-4, the V gene TRBV2; a possible D gene is TRBD1 (5 bases). V was clipped by 7 bases and J by 3 bases, with 24 bases between them. This CDR3 comprises 18 residues. Per the germline V gene, CDR1 is SNHLY and CDR2 is FYNNEI. The CDR3 DNA is TGTGCCAGCATGGGAGGCAGGGAAGGTCTGGGCCCTAATGAAAAACTGTTTTTT. Its translation is CASMGGREGLGPNEKLFF.

The chain employs TRBV4-2 and TRBJ2-2, with TRBD2 identical over 13 bases. The CDR3 spans 17 residues. Germline trimming cut 4 bases from V and 2 bases from J; bases unmatched to any gene: 4. Germline loops: CDR1 LGHNA, CDR2 YNFKEQ. CDR3 amino acids: CASSPWTSGRNTGELFF. The CDR3 bases are TGTGCCAGCAGCCCCTGGACTAGCGGGAGAAACACCGGGGAGCTGTTTTTT.

The CDR3, as DNA: TGTGCCAGTAGTATTTTAGTCAAAACCGGGGAGCTGTTTTTT. Residues: CASSILVKTGELFF. The genes are TRBV19 and TRBJ2-2; D is unresolved. The CDR3 spans 14 residues. In germline, CDR1 is LNHDA, CDR2 SQIVND (reference sequence). V shed 3 bases and J shed 5 bases, with 10 bases lying between them.